This T cell receptor (beta chain) was profiled in a study of blood T cell repertoires in COVID-19. Turning to the study itself: T cells, B-cell-depleted T cells, or PBMCs supplied cDNA or gDNA.

As concerns this clone: Other DNA sequences within the sample encode an identical CDR3.

Losses at the gene ends were 0 bases for V and 3 bases for J; bases not matched to a gene: 0. The CDR3 totals 14 residues. The germline gives CDR1 SGHRS, CDR2 YFSETQ. Assay used: immunoSEQ multiplex PCR; TCRdb lists only in-frame clones, some missing. The data hold under 550,000 clones, with approximately 90% observed a single time. The clonotype originates from a man aged 18 to 29 with COVID-19, enrolled during active disease. The sample taken for sequencing was peripheral blood. The gene calls are TRBV5-1 and TRBJ2-1, with 7 bases that match TRBD2. The CDR3 DNA reads as TGCGCCAGCAGCTTGGGGACTAGCTACAATGAGCAGTTCTTC. This translates into CASSLGTSYNEQFF.